This TCR beta chain stems from a study of regulatory T cells in long-lasting Graves disease. Study-level points and caveats: The study found TRBV28, TRBJ1-2 and TRBJ2-5 favored in persistent disease. Peripheral blood was the sole material, not thyroid tissue. TCR diversity in persistent Graves' patients was below that of newly diagnosed ones.

The CDR3 length is 13 residues. V was shortened by 3 bases and J by 0 bases, with 4 bases between the two germline ends. Germline-derived CDR1 and CDR2 are MRHNA and SNTAGT. Combining iRepertoire HTBI primers with Arm-PCR of CDR3 regions, the authors built TCR beta libraries. TCRdb reprocessed the multiplex PCR reads via MiXCR and lists one record per CDR3 protein. The data hold about 290,000 distinct CDR3 sequences, with 22% observed a single time. The time point denotes: persistent/refractory GD, antithyroid drugs over 5 years with positive TRAb. Construction of the TCR library relied on RNA isolated from PBMCs. EDTA tubes collected roughly 9 milliliters of peripheral blood. Comment on this clonotype: Its target is not known.

The V gene is TRBV6-4, the J gene TRBJ2-3, with D hard to call. Sequenced material: peripheral blood mononuclear cells (PBMCs), taken when the disease was refractory, from a patient treated with antithyroid drugs. The receptor was derived from a female donor with Graves disease. The CDR3 spells CASSEESTDTQYF. The CDR3 coding sequence is TGTGCCAGCAGTGAAGAAAGCACAGATACGCAGTATTTT.